A single sample gave rise to the 21 T cell receptor beta chains below, sequenced in a study of T cells expressing NK-cell markers (dated by TCRdb to about 2020). The library was prepared using 5' RACE. Sequencing took place on an Illumina HiSeq 2000. Each CDR3 protein sequence appears as one entry after TCRdb reprocessed the reads, and no DNA is included. This sample's table contains 350,000 to 450,000 distinct CDR3 sequences. Around 5% of the sample belongs to the ten largest clones. The sequenced sample was blood T cells: a sorted CD56 or NKG2C T cell subset, CD4+ or CD8+ T cells, or bulk PBMC T cells (not recorded which). These receptors were taken from a man aged 18-70 years in good health.

The chain recombines TRBV5-1 with TRBJ1-4; no DNA is available, so the TRBD1 call from TCRdb remains unchecked. Germline V gene lookup returns CDR1 SGHRS and CDR2 YFSETQ. This CDR3 comprises 18 residues. This CDR3 is CASRWSKTGFSSNEKLFF.

The rearrangement links TRBV6-5 to TRBJ2-3; the D call of TRBD2 rests on TCRdb alone, since no DNA is present to check it. The germline CDR1 and CDR2 sequences are MNHEY and SVGAGI. This CDR3 is 18 amino acids long. CDR3 amino acids: CASSRKAGGTSSTDTQYF.

The chain uses TRBV27 and TRBJ2-5. The CDR3 covers 12 residues. Per germline, CDR1 MNHEY and CDR2 SMNVEV (reference sequence). CDR3 in amino acids: CASSLLQETQYF.

This chain connects TRBV20-1 to TRBJ2-5; as DNA is missing, the TRBD2 call by TCRdb cannot be tested. The germline V gene has CDR1 DFQATT and CDR2 SNEGSKA (reference sequence). The CDR3 has 13 amino acids. CDR3 residues: CSAGTRKRETQYF.

This rearrangement joins TRBV29-1 to TRBJ1-2; checking the TCRdb D call of TRBD1 is not possible without DNA. Per the germline V gene, CDR1 is SQVTM and CDR2 is ANQGSEA. This CDR3 has 14 amino acids. This CDR3 reads CSVEWGQGFDGYTF.

The gene calls are TRBV6-1 and TRBJ2-5; TCRdb designates TRBD2, a call that cannot be tested without DNA. This CDR3 contains 14 residues. Germline V gives CDR1 MNHNS, CDR2 SASEGT. CDR3 residues: CASSPRLIEGTQYF.

The J gene is TRBJ2-7, the V gene TRBV7-8; TCRdb outputs TRBD1, but without DNA this stays unchecked. The germline V gene encodes CDR1 SGHVS and CDR2 FQNEAQ. The length of the CDR3 is 16 residues. CDR3 residues: CASSLEPGGISYEQYF.

The chain is built from TRBV6-6 and TRBJ1-5; TCRdb selects TRBD1, and the lack of DNA leaves this call unchecked. The CDR3 consists of 13 residues. Germline loops: CDR1 MNHNY, CDR2 SVGAGI (reference sequence). CDR3 residues: CASSSGTGRPQHF.

The CDR3 reads CASSSWDGKTTNEKLFF. J is TRBJ1-4 and V is TRBV7-2; TCRdb indicates TRBD1, and absent DNA this call remains unverified. The CDR3 totals 17 residues. Germline V gene lookup returns CDR1 SGHTA and CDR2 FQGNSA.

The chain combines TRBV10-3 with TRBJ2-7; the D call of TRBD1 rests on TCRdb alone, since no DNA is present to check it. The germline CDR1 and CDR2 sequences are ENHRY and SYGVKD. This CDR3 has 14 residues. The chain's CDR3 is CAISVRGNNYEQYF.

The V gene is TRBV10-3, the J gene TRBJ2-1. In germline, CDR1 is ENHRY, CDR2 SYGVKD. The CDR3 consists of 12 residues. The CDR3 is CAISDLGNEQFF.

V and J are TRBV29-1 and TRBJ2-1; TCRdb's D call of TRBD2 is untestable without DNA. Germline assignment: CDR1 SQVTM and CDR2 ANQGSEA. This CDR3 comprises 14 residues. The CDR3 is CSAQMTSGGAEQFF.

The chain combines TRBV2 with TRBJ2-2; no DNA is available, so the TRBD1 call from TCRdb remains unchecked. The CDR3 contains 15 residues. Germline V gives CDR1 SNHLY, CDR2 FYNNEI. CDR3: CASRQTATNTGELFF.

V and J are TRBV18 and TRBJ2-1; the TRBD1 assignment by TCRdb is unverifiable without DNA. The CDR3 has 16 residues. CDR1 and CDR2 (germline): KGHSH, LQKENI. The CDR3 sequence: CASSSQTGTADNEQFF. The complete variable domain, with remaining parts taken from reference TRBV18 and TRBJ2-1, reads NAGVMQNPRHLVRRRGQEARLRCSPMKGHSHVYWYRQLPEEGLKFMVYLQKENIIDESGMPKERFSAEFPKEGPSILRIQQVVRGDSAAYFCASSSQTGTADNEQFFGPGTRLTVL.

The J gene is TRBJ1-5, the V gene TRBV5-6. Germline assignment: CDR1 SGHDT and CDR2 YYEEEE. The CDR3 has 14 amino acids. The CDR3 spells CASSLTPVGQPQHF.

The rearrangement links TRBV23-1 to TRBJ2-2; lacking DNA, the TRBD1 call made by TCRdb goes unchecked. TRBV23-1 is sorted into the ORF group, with uncertain function. The CDR3 consists of 19 residues. The CDR3 here is CASSQSTGEQTKNTGELFF.

This chain uses TRBV11-2 with TRBJ1-1; TCRdb's D gene call, TRBD1, goes unchecked for lack of DNA. Germline CDR1 SGHAT, CDR2 FQNNGV. The CDR3 sequence is 16 residues long. CDR3 region: CASTDPRGQGRTEAFF.

The V and J genes are TRBV3-1 and TRBJ2-1; the TCRdb call, TRBD2, lacks DNA for checking. CDR3 length: 16 residues. Germline CDR1 is LGHDT and CDR2 is YNNKEL (reference sequence). CDR3 sequence: CASSHGTSRKSGEQFF.

V gene TRBV5-1 combines with J gene TRBJ2-1; TCRdb calls TRBD2, which cannot be checked without DNA. The germline CDR1 and CDR2 sequences are SGHRS and YFSETQ. This CDR3 spans 16 amino acids. The CDR3 here is CASSSQGLAGLNEQFF.

The chain uses TRBV20-1 and TRBJ2-3; TCRdb's D gene call, TRBD2, goes unchecked for lack of DNA. Germline V gene data show CDR1 as DFQATT and CDR2 as SNEGSKA (reference sequence). This CDR3 comprises 16 residues. The CDR3 loop is CSAGPLAGGPSDTQYF.

This chain uses TRBV12-3 or TRBV12-4 with TRBJ2-7; TCRdb reports TRBD1, a call that lacks DNA to check it against. The CDR3 runs 15 residues. The CDR3 protein is CASSSVNRVSYEQYF.